Detailed here is one T cell receptor (beta chain). This CDR3 contains 14 residues. V was cut by 6 bases and J by 1 base, with 13 bases left in between. Germline V gives CDR1 LNHDA, CDR2 SQIVND (reference sequence). This sample was included in a study of blood T cell repertoires in COVID-19. Sequenced by immunoSEQ multiplex PCR; TCRdb stores in-frame clones only, minus some. The sample records more than 200,000 clones, around nine tenths being singletons. The receptor comes from a man under 40 in a cohort exposed to, infected with or recovered from COVID-19 (not recorded which). Sequences were obtained from PBMCs or T cells enriched from blood (not recorded which). The chain couples TRBV19 to TRBJ2-7; TRBD1 is a possible D gene (6 bases). The CDR3 DNA sequence: TGTGCCAGTAGAGACAGGAGGCAATCCTACGAGCAGTACTTC. Translating it yields CASRDRRQSYEQYF. The full variable domain, with the rest looked up from reference TRBV19 and TRBJ2-7, is DGGITQSPKYLFRKEGQNVTLSCEQNLNHDAMYWYRQDPGQGLRLIYYSQIVNDFQKGDIAEGYSVSREKKESFPLTVTSAQKNPTAFYLCASRDRRQSYEQYFGPGTRLTVT.